This TCR beta chain was recovered during a study of T cells in Graves' hyperthyroidism and ophthalmopathy. Findings of the study overall: Ophthalmopathy was predicted by the model a median of around 5.9 months ahead of onset.

From RNA transcripts, TCR beta CDR3 regions were amplified. The primer set for the first-round RT-PCR of the TCR CDR3 was HTBI. TCRdb re-called the multiplex PCR reads through MiXCR, storing one row per CDR3 protein. The sample lists 700,000 or so distinct CDR3 sequences, approximately 16% occurring once. The CDR3 runs 14 residues. V lost 7 bases to trimming and J lost 3 bases, with 16 bases between them. Per the germline V gene, CDR1 is MNHEY and CDR2 is SVGEGT. At least ten counts were recorded for this clonotype. Antigen: not known. Patients were excluded because of uncontrolled infection, other autoimmune disease, pregnancy or lactation. Each 10 ml fresh peripheral blood draw supplied the PBMCs.

The chain links TRBV6-2 or TRBV6-3 to TRBJ2-7; no firm D call. Sequencing was carried out using blood. The clonotype was recovered from a man aged 18 to 30 with Graves' hyperthyroidism. CDR3 in DNA: TGTGCCAGCACATTAGGTCGAGGCTACTACGAGCAGTACTTC. This sequence encodes CASTLGRGYYEQYF.